This T cell receptor (beta chain) was obtained from a study of CD8+ T cells in alopecia areata. Study results and limitations: Many of the expanded lesional clones endured in scalp and blood while on tofacitinib. The study also sequences resident alphabeta T cells of normal skin in scalp samples. There was only one nonresponder, so it was unclear how baseline CD8+ expansion relates to response.

In the case of this clone: No antigen is known for it.

This CDR3 has 12 amino acids. Germline trimming cut 7 bases from V and 1 base from J; bases unmatched to any gene: 1. Germline V gene data show CDR1 as SGHRS and CDR2 as YFSETQ. Treatment defined: oral pan-JAK inhibitor, 5-10 mg twice daily. The investigators collected lesional scalp punch biopsies and peripheral blood from alopecia areata patients. Extracted RNA was reverse transcribed into cDNA, the sequencing template. The method was immunoSEQ multiplex PCR; TCRdb's version includes in-frame clones alone and lacks a portion of them. Of 80,000 or so clones listed, approximately 64% are singletons. The sequence came from a human donor with alopecia areata. Sample: CD8+ T cells sorted from blood, taken at week 24, from a patient treated with tofacitinib. The chain is built from TRBV5-1 and TRBJ1-1, with 7 bases identical to TRBD1. The CDR3 nucleotides are TGCGCCAGCTGGACAGGGAACACTGAAGCTTTCTTT. This translates into CASWTGNTEAFF.